The sequence of this TCR beta chain was determined in a study of cytomegalovirus exposure and HLA in healthy donors. General observations from the study: Exclusion applied to some V segments, including TRBV6-2 and TRBV6-3, as they were indistinguishable.

Germline CDR1 MNHEY, CDR2 SVGAGI. The CDR3 consists of 13 residues. V shed 6 bases and J 5 bases; nucleotides not matched to a gene: 4. Comments on this clone: The antigen is not known.

It was with 60 Vbeta and 13 Jbeta primers that the PCR ran. Libraries were prepared by immunoSEQ multiplex PCR; TCRdb keeps only in-frame clonotypes and omits some of them. Here the sample spans under 200,000 clones, over 75% being singletons. The specimen sequenced was PBMCs. The receptor was derived from a human donor in good health. The chain joins TRBV6-5 to TRBJ1-1; TRBD1 matches 9 bases. This chain's CDR3 is CASSTDRGTEAFF. In nucleotides, the CDR3 is TGTGCCAGCAGCACCGACAGGGGGACTGAAGCTTTCTTT.